The text below deals with one T cell receptor (beta chain). Its cognate antigen is unknown. The same CDR3 can be traced to other DNA sequences in this sample. This entry belongs to a study of shared clonotypes between healthy human individuals. Study at large: The plates for each donor numbered three CD4 naive, three CD4 memory, two CD8 naive and one CD8 memory.

There are 14 residues in the CDR3. Between the trimmed V and J ends, which lost 2 bases and 1 base, there was a span of 6 bases. CDR1 and CDR2 from the germline V gene are ENHRY and SYGVKD. Notes on the study in general: In the sorted subsets, rarefaction showed sequencing was incomplete despite large depth. Naive subsets typically showed greater estimated richness than memory subsets.

Using immunoSEQ multiplex PCR, the repertoire was profiled, and TCRdb retains in-frame clones only, with some absent. The table includes more than 1.2 million clones, 97% to 99% detected once. This sequence joins TRBV10-3 and TRBJ1-5; D might be TRBD1 (5 bases). Specimen: naive CD4+ T cells sorted from blood. Subset noted: CD45RA+ positively selected. The TCR comes from a man aged 30-40 years in good health. For the CDR3, the DNA is TGTGCCATCAGTGAGGGGACCAGCAATCAGCCCCAGCATTTT. This encodes CAISEGTSNQPQHF.